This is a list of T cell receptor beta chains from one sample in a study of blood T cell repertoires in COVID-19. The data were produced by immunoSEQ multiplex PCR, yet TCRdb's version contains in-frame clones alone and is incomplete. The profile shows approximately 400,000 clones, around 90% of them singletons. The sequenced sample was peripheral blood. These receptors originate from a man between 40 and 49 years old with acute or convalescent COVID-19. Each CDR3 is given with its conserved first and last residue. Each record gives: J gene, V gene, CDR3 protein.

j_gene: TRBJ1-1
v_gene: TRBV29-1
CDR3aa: CSVMVQGSGTEAFF

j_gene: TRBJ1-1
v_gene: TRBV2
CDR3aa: CASRQDRAGEAFF

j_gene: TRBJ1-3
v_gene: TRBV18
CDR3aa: CASSPFSRLAGNTIYF

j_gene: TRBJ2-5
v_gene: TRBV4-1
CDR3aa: CASSQNDSPWETQYF

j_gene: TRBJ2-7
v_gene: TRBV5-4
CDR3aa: CASSPGLAVSYEQYF

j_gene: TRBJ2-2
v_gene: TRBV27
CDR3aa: CASSLVSSGNTGELFF

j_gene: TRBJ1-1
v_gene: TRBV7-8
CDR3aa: CASSWGGLAEAFF

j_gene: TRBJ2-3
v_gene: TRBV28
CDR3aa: CASSQRLAGGTDTQYF

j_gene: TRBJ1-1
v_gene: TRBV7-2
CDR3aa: CASSLRAGLEAFF

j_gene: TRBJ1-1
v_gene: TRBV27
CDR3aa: CASSLFFGNTEAFF

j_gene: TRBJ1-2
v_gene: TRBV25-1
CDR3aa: CASSEYGGHTSGYTF

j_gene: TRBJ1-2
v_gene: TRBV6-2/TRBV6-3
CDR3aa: CASSLEWGALGYTF

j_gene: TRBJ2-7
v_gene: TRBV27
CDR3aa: CASSLYRAYEQYF